These 27 T cell receptor beta chains were sequenced from one sample in a study of T-cell memory formation after mild COVID-19. In TCRdb, the 5' RACE reads were re-called with MiXCR into one record per CDR3 protein. This sample has about 400,000 distinct CDR3 sequences; 20% to 25% occur once, and the top ten carry 8.5% to 9%. Sequenced material: PBMCs or a T cell subset sorted from them (not recorded which). These receptors all stem from an adult woman who had mild COVID-19 (a few samples of this study predate the infection). Cell type and time point are not known.

This clonotype was counted once. This CDR3 is CASSLGQQRSTEAFF. The CDR3 DNA is TGCGCCAGCAGCTTGGGCCAACAGAGGAGCACTGAAGCTTTCTTT. The gene calls are TRBV5-1 and TRBJ1-1; no clear D. V lost 0 bases to trimming and J lost 4 bases, with 13 bases between them. Germline loops: CDR1 SGHRS, CDR2 YFSETQ. The CDR3 runs 15 residues. The variable domain in full, completed from reference TRBV5-1 and TRBJ1-1, reads KAGVTQTPRYLIKTRGQQVTLSCSPISGHRSVSWYQQTPGQGLQFLFEYFSETQRNKGNFPGRFSGRQFSNSRSEMNVSTLELGDSALYLCASSLGQQRSTEAFFGQGTRLTVV.

The J gene is TRBJ1-4, the V gene TRBV6-1, with a weak D call TRBD1 (5 bases). Germline CDR1 is MNHNS and CDR2 is SASEGT. This CDR3 contains 14 residues. V lost 2 bases, J lost 8 bases, and 12 bases lay in between. CDR3 region: CASSESAGHEKLFF. In DNA, the CDR3 is TGTGCCAGCAGTGAATCGGCAGGGCACGAAAAACTGTTTTTT.

This clonotype was observed a few times. The genes are TRBV7-9 and TRBJ1-1; D is perhaps TRBD1 (6 bases). V lost 2 bases and J lost 5, with 15 bases in between. Germline V gives CDR1 SEHNR, CDR2 FQNEAQ (reference sequence). The CDR3 has 15 residues. The CDR3 sequence: CASSLMGARGTEAFF. As DNA, the CDR3 is TGTGCCAGCAGCTTAATGGGGGCTCGAGGGACTGAAGCTTTCTTT.

This clonotype was observed a single time. The V and J genes are TRBV24-1 and TRBJ2-3; TRBD2 is a possible D gene (6 bases). Trimming removed 3 bases at V and 2 bases at J, with 11 bases between. CDR1 is KGHDR, CDR2 SFDVKD, per germline. This CDR3 has 15 amino acids. The CDR3 here is CATSDTGLLTDTQYF. The CDR3 nucleotides read TGTGCCACCAGTGATACGGGACTCCTCACAGATACGCAGTATTTT.

The CDR3 DNA reads as TGTGCCAGCAGCTATTCGAATTTTTACAATGAGCAGTTCTTC. It translates to CASSYSNFYNEQFF. The gene calls are TRBV27 and TRBJ2-1; D is uncertain. This CDR3 is built from 14 residues. Germline V gene sequence: CDR1 MNHEY, CDR2 SMNVEV (reference sequence). Trimming stripped 6 bases from V and 4 bases from J, with 13 bases between.

V and J are TRBV15 and TRBJ2-1; no clear D gene. The germline CDR1 and CDR2 sequences are LNHNV and YYDKDF (reference sequence). This CDR3 has 13 residues. Between the trimmed V and J ends, which lost 1 base and 4 bases, there was a span of 5 bases. The CDR3 loop reads CATSRVGYNEQFF. CDR3 nucleotide sequence: TGTGCCACCAGCAGAGTAGGGTACAATGAGCAGTTCTTC.

The sample holds many counts of this clonotype. This chain joins TRBV7-9 and TRBJ1-3; perhaps TRBD1 as D (5 bases). Per germline, CDR1 SEHNR and CDR2 FQNEAQ (reference sequence). The CDR3 has 16 amino acids. V was trimmed by 6 bases and J by 0 bases, leaving 15 bases between them. Here the CDR3 reads CASRSGTVTSGNTIYF. For the CDR3, the DNA is TGTGCCAGCAGATCCGGGACGGTGACCTCTGGAAACACCATATATTTT.

This rearrangement joins TRBV10-3 to TRBJ1-1; tentatively, D is TRBD1 (6 bases). CDR1 is ENHRY and CDR2 is SYGVKD in the germline V gene. Trimming took 6 bases from V and 6 from J, leaving 14 bases between them. CDR3 length: 13 amino acids. CDR3 bases: TGTGCCATCAGCGGACACGGGACACCTGAAGCTTTCTTT. As protein: CAISGHGTPEAFF.

The CDR3 bases are TGTGCCAGCAGTTTCCAGTTGGGGCCCACAAATCAGCCCCAGCATTTT. This codes for CASSFQLGPTNQPQHF. The chain links TRBV12-3 or TRBV12-4 to TRBJ1-5; tentatively, D is TRBD1 (5 bases). The length of the CDR3 is 16 residues. The germline V and J ends were trimmed by 3 bases and 4 bases, with 16 bases remaining between them.

V gene TRBV7-2 combines with J gene TRBJ2-5, with D unresolved. Germline V CDR1 and CDR2: SGHTA, FQGNSA. The length of the CDR3 is 14 residues. V was pared by 3 bases and J by 3 bases, with 11 bases between. The CDR3 coding sequence is TGTGCCAGCAGCTTGACCCAGATTAAAGAGACCCAGTACTTC. Residues: CASSLTQIKETQYF.

This clonotype occurred many times. Written as DNA, the CDR3 is TGCGCCAGCAGCTTGAGGGGAACCCAATCAAAGGAGCAGTTCTTC. This encodes CASSLRGTQSKEQFF. The rearrangement links TRBV5-1 to TRBJ2-1; tentative D call: TRBD1 (5 bases). Germline V gene lookup returns CDR1 SGHRS and CDR2 YFSETQ. The CDR3 is 15 amino acids. Trimming removed 1 base at V and 10 bases at J, with 18 bases between.

V gene TRBV3-1 combines with J gene TRBJ2-7; D is uncertain. The CDR3 covers 16 residues. Deletions cut 4 bases from V and 5 bases from J, with 21 bases between. Germline V gene lookup returns CDR1 LGHDT and CDR2 YNNKEL (reference sequence). The CDR3 coding sequence is TGTGCCAGCAGCCTCATGCCCTCCTCTTTGGGGAACGAGCAGTACTTC. This codes for CASSLMPSSLGNEQYF.

The V gene is TRBV12-3 or TRBV12-4, the J gene TRBJ2-1; D is undetermined. The CDR3 is 13 amino acids. V was shortened by 5 bases and J by 5 bases, with 10 bases between the two germline ends. The CDR3 nucleotides are TGTGCCAGCAGTCTCCGACTTGACAATGAGCAGTTCTTC. As protein: CASSLRLDNEQFF.

In this sample, this clonotype turned up a few times. V is TRBV5-1 and J is TRBJ2-7; D ambiguous. V lost 0 bases to trimming and J lost 5 bases, with 9 bases between them. This CDR3 region has 13 residues. CDR1 SGHRS and CDR2 YFSETQ come from the germline V gene. This CDR3 is CASSLGAGNEQYF. The CDR3 DNA reads TGCGCCAGCAGCTTGGGCGCAGGCAACGAGCAGTACTTC.

This clonotype was detected a few times. The V call is TRBV12-3 or TRBV12-4, the J call TRBJ2-5, with TRBD2 matching 9 bases. The junction had 11 bases not matched to a gene; V was cut back by 8 bases and J by 7 bases. The CDR3 consists of 14 residues. Here the CDR3 reads CASRSGGRAGTQYF. CDR3 bases: TGTGCCAGCCGCTCTGGCGGGAGGGCCGGGACCCAGTACTTC.

CDR3 residues: CSAGTGGGTQYF. The CDR3 region has the DNA TGCAGCGCCGGGACAGGGGGTGGGACCCAGTACTTC. The V gene is TRBV29-1, the J gene TRBJ2-5; TRBD1 aligns across 11 bases. Germline V gene lookup returns CDR1 SQVTM and CDR2 ANQGSEA. V gave up 7 bases and J gave up 7 bases; unmatched junction bases: 5. The CDR3 covers 12 residues.

The gene calls are TRBV9 and TRBJ2-5; 12 bases match TRBD2. The CDR3 sequence is 16 residues long. V shed 4 bases and J 4 bases; nucleotides not matched to a gene: 8. Germline V gene data show CDR1 as SGDLS and CDR2 as YYNGEE. The CDR3 DNA is TGTGCCAGCAGCTCTAGCGGGGGGGCGGTTGCAGAGACCCAGTACTTC. This codes for CASSSSGGAVAETQYF.

The rearrangement uses TRBV3-1 and TRBJ1-1; the match to TRBD1 covers 9 bases. CDR3 length: 14 residues. Germline CDR1 is LGHDT and CDR2 is YNNKEL (reference sequence). Losses at the gene ends were 0 bases for V and 10 bases for J; bases not matched to a gene: 6. CDR3 in amino acids: CASSQDDRGMGAFF. The CDR3 DNA reads as TGTGCCAGCAGCCAAGACGACAGGGGGATGGGAGCTTTCTTT.

The chain carries TRBV5-5 and TRBJ2-1; possibly TRBD2 for D (5 bases). Trimming stripped 6 bases from V and 3 bases from J, with 16 bases between. This CDR3 contains 15 residues. Germline CDR1 reads SGHKS; CDR2 reads YYEKEE (reference sequence). The CDR3 DNA follows: TGTGCCAGCACCCCGGACTCCACCCTCTACAATGAGCAGTTCTTC. Protein product: CASTPDSTLYNEQFF.

The chain combines TRBV7-9 with TRBJ1-1; D is unclear. V dropped 5 bases and J dropped 3 bases, with 13 bases sitting between them. The CDR3 length is 14 residues. CDR1 and CDR2 (germline): SEHNR, FQNEAQ (reference sequence). This CDR3 reads CASSRLRSDTEAFF. The CDR3 bases are TGTGCCAGCAGCAGACTCCGGTCGGACACTGAAGCTTTCTTT.

The chain carries TRBV24-1 and TRBJ2-5; D remains unclear. V lost 4 bases and J 5 bases, leaving 10 bases between the germline ends. Germline CDR1 and CDR2: KGHDR and SFDVKD. This CDR3 comprises 13 residues. CDR3 bases: TGTGCCACCAGTGACCCTTACGGGGAGACCCAGTACTTC. It yields the protein CATSDPYGETQYF.

Only a few counts were recorded for this clonotype. In DNA form, the CDR3 reads TGCAGTGCTAGAGATAAGAGCGGGGGCCCCCGTACGCAGTATTTT. The encoded protein is CSARDKSGGPRTQYF. The V and J genes are TRBV20-1 and TRBJ2-3; 8 bases line up with TRBD2. This CDR3 is built from 15 residues. The germline V gene encodes CDR1 DFQATT and CDR2 SNEGSKA (reference sequence). The V gene end was trimmed by 0 bases and the J gene end by 8 bases; junction bases not matched to a gene: 10.

Only a few counts were recorded for this clonotype. The chain uses TRBV5-1 and TRBJ2-7, with D tentatively TRBD2 (7 bases). Germline V CDR1 and CDR2: SGHRS, YFSETQ. With 0 bases removed from V and 3 bases from J, the gap between germline ends came to 13 bases. The CDR3 sequence is 15 residues long. The CDR3 DNA reads TGCGCCAGCAGCTTGGAGAGGGAGGGGGGCTACGAGCAGTACTTC. It codes for CASSLEREGGYEQYF.

The rearrangement uses TRBV9 and TRBJ2-7; TRBD2 matches at 8 bases. V trimming: 4 bases; J trimming: 4 bases; junction bases outside the gene matches: 7. Germline lookup yields CDR1 SGDLS and CDR2 YYNGEE. The CDR3 runs 14 residues. In DNA, the CDR3 is TGTGCCAGCAGCCCAAGCGGGAGAATGTACGAGCAGTACTTC. Translating it yields CASSPSGRMYEQYF.

This clonotype has just one count. This sequence joins TRBV5-4 and TRBJ1-1, with D possibly matching TRBD1 (6 bases). CDR3 length: 14 residues. The V gene lost 2 bases and the J gene lost 5 bases, with 13 bases spanning the gap. Per germline, CDR1 SGHNT and CDR2 YYREEE (reference sequence). The CDR3 reads CASSFGGAETEAFF. CDR3 bases: TGTGCCAGCAGCTTCGGGGGGGCAGAAACTGAAGCTTTCTTT.

The rearrangement joins TRBV5-6 to TRBJ2-7; 12 bases map to TRBD2. Germline CDR1 is SGHDT and CDR2 is YYEEEE. V lost 4 bases to trimming and J lost 4 bases; unmatched junction nucleotides: 12. The CDR3 totals 17 residues. The CDR3: CASSPSPGLAGLYEQYF. CDR3 coding DNA: TGTGCCAGCAGCCCATCCCCGGGACTAGCGGGTCTATACGAGCAGTACTTC.

The chain combines TRBV5-6 with TRBJ2-1; a possible D gene is TRBD2 (5 bases). Germline loops: CDR1 SGHDT, CDR2 YYEEEE. This CDR3 is 13 amino acids long. The V end was cut by 7 bases, the J end by 0 bases, with 8 bases between. The CDR3 is CASFRDSYNEQFF. CDR3 nucleotides: TGTGCCAGCTTCCGGGACTCCTACAATGAGCAGTTCTTC. The full variable domain, in which reference TRBV5-6 and TRBJ2-1 provide the parts outside the CDR3, is DAGVTQSPTHLIKTRGQQVTLRCSPKSGHDTVSWYQQALGQGPQFIFQYYEEEERQRGNFPDRFSGHQFPNYSSELNVNALLLGDSALYLCASFRDSYNEQFFGPGTRLTVL.